What follows are 28 T cell receptor beta chains derived from one specimen sequenced in a study of CD8+ T cells in alopecia areata. Extracted RNA was reverse transcribed, and the resulting cDNA served as sequencing template. Libraries were prepared by immunoSEQ multiplex PCR; TCRdb keeps only in-frame clonotypes and omits some of them. This table has about 23,000 clones, under 60% appearing once. Input material: NKG2D-high CD8+ T cells sorted from blood. The receptors were gathered from a human donor with alopecia areata.

The V call is TRBV27, the J call TRBJ2-7, with TRBD1 identical over 7 bases. The CDR3 is 14 amino acids. Per the germline V gene, CDR1 is MNHEY and CDR2 is SMNVEV (reference sequence). J was trimmed by 1 base and V by 3 bases; bases with no gene match: 3. The CDR3 protein is CASSFQQGSYEQYF. The CDR3 DNA reads as TGTGCCAGCAGTTTCCAACAGGGGTCCTACGAGCAGTACTTC.

The chain links TRBV7-2 to TRBJ2-7, with TRBD1 matching 11 bases. The CDR3 totals 15 residues. CDR1 and CDR2 from the germline V gene are SGHTA and FQGNSA. The J segment lost 6 bases and the V segment lost 4 bases, leaving 8 bases of the junction unmatched. CDR3 nucleotides: TGTGCCAGCAGCTCCCGGGACAGGGGGGAACGCGAGCAGTACTTC. Its translation: CASSSRDRGEREQYF.

The chain links TRBV27 to TRBJ2-7, with D hard to call. Trimming took off 5 bases at V and 2 bases at J, with 10 bases between the two ends. CDR1 and CDR2 (germline): MNHEY, SMNVEV (reference sequence). The CDR3 sequence is 13 residues long. CDR3 protein: CASSKQTPYEQYF. In nucleotides, the CDR3 is TGTGCCAGCAGTAAACAGACCCCCTACGAGCAGTACTTC.

This clone was seen once. V usage is TRBV5-1 and J usage is TRBJ1-1, with 10 bases lining up with TRBD1. Trimming removed 5 bases from V and 8 bases from J; junction bases left unmatched: 12. The CDR3 has 15 residues. Germline assignment: CDR1 SGHRS and CDR2 YFSETQ. The chain's CDR3 is CASSSVRQGAAEAFF. The DNA of the CDR3 is TGCGCCAGCAGTTCGGTGAGACAGGGGGCCGCCGAAGCTTTCTTT. Full variable domain (remainder filled in from reference TRBV5-1 and TRBJ1-1): KAGVTQTPRYLIKTRGQQVTLSCSPISGHRSVSWYQQTPGQGLQFLFEYFSETQRNKGNFPGRFSGRQFSNSRSEMNVSTLELGDSALYLCASSSVRQGAAEAFFGQGTRLTVV.

This clone has more than one count but fewer than ten. The V call is TRBV28, the J call TRBJ2-3; tentatively, D is TRBD1 (5 bases). This CDR3 has 14 residues. The V gene's germline CDR1 is MDHEN and CDR2 SYDVKM. V was cut by 3 bases and J by 0 bases, with 7 bases left in between. The CDR3 DNA reads TGTGCCAGCAGTTTGCAGGGAAGCACAGATACGCAGTATTTT. This sequence encodes CASSLQGSTDTQYF.

The V call is TRBV5-1, the J call TRBJ2-7; 12 bases fit TRBD2. The CDR3 loop spans 17 amino acids. Losses at the gene ends were 4 bases for V and 1 base for J; bases not matched to a gene: 9. Germline V gene data show CDR1 as SGHRS and CDR2 as YFSETQ. As DNA, the CDR3 is TGCGCCAGCAGCCCTCAACTAGCGGGAGGTCAATCCTACGAGCAGTACTTC. Translated: CASSPQLAGGQSYEQYF.

CDR3 sequence (DNA): TGTGCCAGCAGTCGGACATCTTCCTACGAGCAGTACTTC. This gives the protein CASSRTSSYEQYF. The chain recombines TRBV27 with TRBJ2-7, with a possible D match to TRBD1 (5 bases). The germline CDR1 and CDR2 sequences are MNHEY and SMNVEV (reference sequence). This CDR3 has 13 residues. Deletions cut 5 bases from V and 1 base from J, with 9 bases between.

The V and J genes are TRBV4-1 and TRBJ2-1, with unresolved D. The ends were cut back, 6 bases at V and 9 bases at J, with 15 bases in the middle. CDR3 length equals 13 residues. Germline V gene lookup returns CDR1 MGHRA and CDR2 YSYEKL. Written as DNA, the CDR3 is TGCGCCAGCAGACTTGAAACCCCCAGTGAGCAGTTCTTC. Encoded protein: CASRLETPSEQFF.

CDR3 amino acids: CSVDGQYTISVNTEAFF. The CDR3 DNA is TGCAGCGTTGATGGACAGTACACCATTTCGGTGAACACTGAAGCTTTCTTT. This chain joins TRBV29-1 and TRBJ1-1; D is perhaps TRBD1 (6 bases). The V end lost 3 bases, the J end lost 0 bases, and 20 bases lay between the germline ends. From germline, CDR1 is SQVTM and CDR2 ANQGSEA. This CDR3 is built from 17 residues.

The CDR3 here is CASSEWTGALEQYF. The CDR3 DNA follows: TGTGCCAGCAGTGAATGGACAGGGGCCTTGGAGCAGTACTTC. This rearrangement joins TRBV2 to TRBJ2-7, with TRBD1 matching over 9 bases. V shed 2 bases, J shed 7 bases, and the junction held 6 bases outside the gene matches. Germline V CDR1 and CDR2: SNHLY, FYNNEI. CDR3 length: 14 amino acids.

The chain carries TRBV5-1 and TRBJ1-1; possible D gene TRBD1, 5 bases. Trimming pared 3 bases from V and 6 bases from J, leaving 6 bases between. This CDR3 comprises 11 residues. In germline, CDR1 is SGHRS, CDR2 YFSETQ. The CDR3 nucleotides are TGCGCCAGCAGCTGGGGGTCTGAAGCTTTCTTT. This encodes CASSWGSEAFF.

J is TRBJ2-7 and V is TRBV27; D tentatively reads TRBD1 or TRBD2 (5 bases each). This CDR3 is 11 amino acids long. CDR1 is MNHEY, CDR2 SMNVEV, per germline (reference sequence). The ends were cut back, 3 bases at V and 7 bases at J, with 7 bases in the middle. The CDR3 reads CASSFGAEQYF. DNA for the CDR3: TGTGCCAGCAGTTTCGGGGCTGAGCAGTACTTC.

A few counts support this clone. The rearrangement links TRBV7-9 to TRBJ2-2; 7 bases match TRBD2. V lost 5 bases, J lost 9 bases, and 24 bases stayed unmatched. Germline assignment: CDR1 SEHNR and CDR2 FQNEAQ (reference sequence). The CDR3 has 19 amino acids. The CDR3 is CASSPSLKTHARLAWELFF. The CDR3 coding sequence is TGTGCCAGCAGCCCCTCACTAAAGACCCACGCGAGACTAGCTTGGGAGCTGTTTTTT. Supplemented by reference TRBV7-9 and TRBJ2-2, the full variable domain reads DTGVSQNPRHKITKRGQNVTFRCDPISEHNRLYWYRQTLGQGPEFLTYFQNEAQLEKSRLLSDRFSAERPKGSFSTLEIQRTEQGDSAMYLCASSPSLKTHARLAWELFFGEGSRLTVL.

CDR3 in amino acids: CASSHYTEGLAGKYNEQFF. CDR3 sequence (DNA): TGTGCCAGCAGCCACTACACCGAGGGACTAGCGGGAAAATACAATGAGCAGTTCTTC. The V call is TRBV11-2, the J call TRBJ2-1; the match to TRBD2 covers 13 bases. V lost 5 bases to trimming and J lost 4 bases; unmatched junction nucleotides: 14. This CDR3 has 19 residues. Looked up from germline, CDR1 is SGHAT and CDR2 is FQNNGV.

The CDR3 protein is CASRDPGPYEQYF. The CDR3 nucleotides read TGTGCCAGCAGGGACCCGGGCCCCTACGAGCAGTACTTC. The chain has TRBV21-1 and TRBJ2-7. TRBV21-1 is assigned pseudogene status. The CDR3 runs to 13 residues.

As regards this clone: A junction end diverges from the germline sequence, so it may reflect a read error. Other nucleotide sequences in the sample specify the same CDR3. V gene TRBV4-1 combines with J gene TRBJ2-2, with 10 bases lining up with TRBD2. Germline CDR1 MGHRA, CDR2 YSYEKL. This CDR3 contains 16 residues. CDR3 in amino acids: CASSQTSGMLTGELFF. The CDR3 DNA is TGTGCCAGCAGCCAAACTAGCGGGATGCTAACCGGGGAGCTGTTTTTT.

The rearrangement uses TRBV9 and TRBJ2-6; D gene unclear. The CDR3 has 13 amino acids. Trimming removed 6 bases from V and 2 bases from J, with 6 bases in between. Germline values: CDR1 SGDLS, CDR2 YYNGEE. The CDR3 region is CASMQPGANVLTF. The CDR3, as DNA: TGTGCCAGCATGCAGCCTGGGGCCAACGTCCTGACTTTC.

The rearrangement joins TRBV4-1 to TRBJ1-5, with D hard to call. This CDR3 is 14 amino acids long. Germline CDR1 and CDR2: MGHRA and YSYEKL. Trimming left V 0 bases short and J 6 bases short, with 9 bases between. The CDR3 DNA follows: TGCGCCAGCAGCCAAGAGTGGCTTGGTCAGCCCCAGCATTTT. Protein product: CASSQEWLGQPQHF.

The chain joins TRBV13 to TRBJ1-1; possibly TRBD1 for D (6 bases). CDR1 and CDR2 (germline): PRHDT, FYEKMQ (reference sequence). The CDR3 runs 16 residues. V was clipped by 7 bases and J by 5 bases, with 23 bases between them. The CDR3 DNA is TGTGCCAGCACCATCAGGGGCGGGCTCGAATTAACTGAAGCTTTCTTT. Protein sequence: CASTIRGGLELTEAFF.

The chain links TRBV28 to TRBJ2-2; D not resolved. CDR1 is MDHEN and CDR2 is SYDVKM in the germline V gene. The V end lost 3 bases, the J end lost 7 bases, and 6 bases lay between the germline ends. This CDR3 has 12 amino acids. In nucleotides, the CDR3 is TGTGCCAGCAGTTTTTTGCGCGGGGAGCTGTTTTTT. It specifies CASSFLRGELFF. Based on the CDR3 plus reference TRBV28 and TRBJ2-2, the full variable domain is DVKVTQSSRYLVKRTGEKVFLECVQDMDHENMFWYRQDPGLGLRLIYFSYDVKMKEKGDIPEGYSVSREKKERFSLILESASTNQTSMYLCASSFLRGELFFGEGSRLTVL.

The V and J genes are TRBV4-1 and TRBJ2-7; possible D gene TRBD2, 6 bases. The ends were cut back, 0 bases at V and 5 bases at J, with 11 bases in the middle. Germline V lookup: CDR1 MGHRA, CDR2 YSYEKL. The CDR3 sequence is 14 residues long. CDR3 sequence: CASSQEGAGDEQYF. For the CDR3, the DNA is TGCGCCAGCAGCCAAGAGGGAGCGGGTGACGAGCAGTACTTC.

The chain carries TRBV7-9 and TRBJ2-5, with 9 bases identical to TRBD2. Germline V gives CDR1 SEHNR, CDR2 FQNEAQ (reference sequence). The length of the CDR3 is 15 residues. V shed 1 base, J shed 5 bases, and the junction held 5 bases outside the gene matches. CDR3 amino acids: CASSLVAGVMETQYF. The DNA of the CDR3 is TGTGCCAGCAGCTTAGTAGCGGGAGTCATGGAGACCCAGTACTTC.

This clone has only a few counts. V gene TRBV2 combines with J gene TRBJ2-1; D remains unclear. V shed 10 bases and J shed 7 bases, with 5 bases lying between them. The germline gives CDR1 SNHLY, CDR2 FYNNEI. The length of the CDR3 is 9 residues. The CDR3 protein is CAIGNEQFF. CDR3 sequence (DNA): TGTGCCATCGGGAATGAGCAGTTCTTC.

This chain joins TRBV5-1 and TRBJ2-1; D is possibly TRBD2 (7 bases). This CDR3 is 15 amino acids long. Per the germline V gene, CDR1 is SGHRS and CDR2 is YFSETQ. V lost 0 bases, J lost 8 bases, and 15 bases lay in between. CDR3 nucleotide sequence: TGCGCCAGCAGCTTGGAGAGGGGGGGCGTGGATGAGCAGTTCTTC. It yields the protein CASSLERGGVDEQFF. Together with reference TRBV5-1 and TRBJ2-1, the CDR3 gives the full variable domain: KAGVTQTPRYLIKTRGQQVTLSCSPISGHRSVSWYQQTPGQGLQFLFEYFSETQRNKGNFPGRFSGRQFSNSRSEMNVSTLELGDSALYLCASSLERGGVDEQFFGPGTRLTVL.

The rearrangement joins TRBV9 to TRBJ2-1; 7 bases are a match to TRBD2. This CDR3 is 14 amino acids long. Germline assignment: CDR1 SGDLS and CDR2 YYNGEE. The J segment lost 7 bases and the V segment lost 6 bases, leaving 10 bases of the junction unmatched. CDR3 region: CASNGGSPLNEQFF. CDR3 nucleotides: TGTGCCAGCAACGGGGGGTCTCCTTTGAATGAGCAGTTCTTC.

The chain couples TRBV5-1 to TRBJ1-2; D remains ambiguous. The CDR3 contains 14 residues. Between the trimmed V and J ends, which lost 7 bases and 3 bases, there was a span of 16 bases. Germline V gives CDR1 SGHRS, CDR2 YFSETQ. The CDR3 coding sequence is TGCGCCAGCCCTTGGACGGGGTTAGACTATGGCTACACCTTC. Protein: CASPWTGLDYGYTF.

This chain uses TRBV28 with TRBJ1-5, with D unclear. This CDR3 region has 14 residues. Germline lookup yields CDR1 MDHEN and CDR2 SYDVKM. V lost 0 bases and J 1 base, leaving 4 bases between the germline ends. The CDR3 sequence: CASSLWGSNQPQHF. The CDR3 DNA sequence: TGTGCCAGCAGTTTATGGGGGAGCAATCAGCCCCAGCATTTT.

This chain connects TRBV5-1 to TRBJ2-7; TRBD1 aligns across 8 bases. Trimming removed 0 bases from V and 5 bases from J; junction bases left unmatched: 4. CDR1 is SGHRS, CDR2 YFSETQ, per germline. This CDR3 is built from 14 residues. The CDR3 DNA is TGCGCCAGCAGCTTGGAGGGACAGGACGACGAGCAGTACTTC. Translation gives CASSLEGQDDEQYF.